One and the same sample provided the 9 T cell receptor beta chains below, sequenced in a study of CD8 T cells in Susac syndrome. With random hexamers, 0.5 to 1 ug RNA was reverse transcribed. In TCRdb, the immunoSEQ multiplex PCR reads were re-called with MiXCR into one record per CDR3 protein. The table lists approximately 150,000 distinct CDR3 sequences, around 96% of them singletons, with about 0.11% in the top ten. Source material: CD4+ T cells from PBMCs. All receptors come from a human donor with multiple sclerosis.

The chain uses TRBV12-3 or TRBV12-4 and TRBJ1-1; 9 positions agree with TRBD1. The CDR3 consists of 13 residues. After removal of 2 bases from V and 7 bases from J, the junction contained 2 bases not matched to a gene. CDR3 DNA: TGTGCCAGCAGTTTAACAGGGGGCGGTGAAGCTTTCTTT. Its protein is CASSLTGGGEAFF.

The CDR3 region is CASSPPNQGSLRSNQPQHF. The CDR3 DNA follows: TGTGCCAGCTCACCACCAAATCAGGGGAGCTTACGGAGCAATCAGCCCCAGCATTTT. The chain recombines TRBV18 with TRBJ1-5, with a tentative D call TRBD1 (6 bases). CDR1 and CDR2 from the germline V gene are KGHSH and LQKENI. This CDR3 has 19 residues. Trimming pared 0 bases from V and 1 base from J, leaving 19 bases between.

The rearrangement links TRBV9 to TRBJ2-1, with TRBD2 matching over 10 bases. In germline, CDR1 is SGDLS, CDR2 YYNGEE. V dropped 4 bases and J dropped 8; count of bases not matched to a gene: 12. The CDR3 spans 16 residues. The CDR3 loop reads CASSPRDSGRIDEQFF. The CDR3 DNA follows: TGTGCCAGCAGCCCCCGGGATAGCGGGAGGATAGATGAGCAGTTCTTC.

The J gene is TRBJ2-4, the V gene TRBV6-5; no clear D gene. This CDR3 is built from 13 residues. Trimming left V 6 bases short and J 7 bases short, with 13 bases between. CDR1 is MNHEY and CDR2 is SVGAGI in the germline V gene. The CDR3 coding sequence is TGTGCCAGCAGACCATCCGTCGGGAACATTCAGTACTTC. Amino acids: CASRPSVGNIQYF.

The rearrangement links TRBV12-3 or TRBV12-4 to TRBJ2-5; possible D gene TRBD2, 5 bases. The CDR3 loop spans 13 amino acids. V was pared by 3 bases and J by 7 bases, with 12 bases between. This CDR3 reads CASSFGPRGTQYF. The CDR3, as DNA: TGTGCCAGCAGTTTTGGGCCTCGGGGGACCCAGTACTTC.

The V gene is TRBV6-4, the J gene TRBJ1-5, with unresolved D. CDR3 size: 13 residues. The germline V gene encodes CDR1 MRHNA and CDR2 SNTAGT. The V end was cut by 0 bases, the J end by 9 bases, with 9 bases between. The chain's CDR3 is CASSDSWGLPQHF. The CDR3 DNA is TGTGCCAGCAGTGACTCGTGGGGTTTGCCCCAGCATTTT.

J is TRBJ1-4 and V is TRBV6-5; TRBD1 is a possible D gene (5 bases). This CDR3 has 17 residues. V lost 2 bases, J lost 3 bases, and 16 bases lay in between. Germline V CDR1 and CDR2: MNHEY, SVGAGI. CDR3 DNA: TGTGCCAGCAGTTACCAAGCTCCGGGGGTAGCTAATGAAAAACTGTTTTTT. As protein: CASSYQAPGVANEKLFF.

This clonotype was seen just once. The chain links TRBV5-4 to TRBJ1-6; TRBD1 aligns across 8 bases. CDR1 SGHNT and CDR2 YYREEE come from the germline V gene (reference sequence). This CDR3 has 15 residues. The J segment lost 4 bases and the V segment lost 3 bases, leaving 3 bases of the junction unmatched. CDR3 bases: TGTGCCAGCAGCTCAGGGGGCATGTATAATTCACCCCTCCACTTT. It is translated as CASSSGGMYNSPLHF. Supplemented by reference TRBV5-4 and TRBJ1-6, the full variable domain reads ETGVTQSPTHLIKTRGQQVTLRCSSQSGHNTVSWYQQALGQGPQFIFQYYREEENGRGNFPPRFSGLQFPNYSSELNVNALELDDSALYLCASSSGGMYNSPLHFGNGTRLTVT.

The CDR3, as DNA: TGTGCCAGCTCACCCGGGGATACGCAGTATTTT. Its protein product is CASSPGDTQYF. The chain carries TRBV18 and TRBJ2-3, with D unresolved. V was cut by 3 bases and J by 6 bases, with 4 bases left in between. Germline loops: CDR1 KGHSH, CDR2 LQKENI. The CDR3 covers 11 residues.